Each of the 7 T cell receptor beta chains below was sequenced from the same sample in a study of immune evolution from preneoplasia to lung adenocarcinoma. Libraries were prepared by immunoSEQ multiplex PCR; TCRdb keeps only in-frame clonotypes and omits some of them. The sample holds tens of thousands of clones, approximately 80% seen once. Sequenced: FFPE invasive lung adenocarcinoma tissue. The receptors come from a person aged 55 to 75 with lung adenocarcinoma.

The chain joins TRBV13 to TRBJ2-1; the match to TRBD2 covers 13 bases. Germline CDR1 is PRHDT and CDR2 is FYEKMQ (reference sequence). V was clipped by 0 bases and J by 10 bases; unmatched bases: 12. There are 18 residues in the CDR3. The CDR3 loop is CASSLGPWTSGGLEEQFF. The CDR3, as DNA: TGTGCCAGCAGCTTAGGCCCTTGGACTAGCGGGGGCCTTGAGGAGCAGTTCTTC. Looking up the rest from reference TRBV13 and TRBJ2-1 gives the full variable domain: AAGVIQSPRHLIKEKRETATLKCYPIPRHDTVYWYQQGPGQDPQFLISFYEKMQSDKGSIPDRFSAQQFSDYHSELNMSSLELGDSALYFCASSLGPWTSGGLEEQFFGPGTRLTVL.

Here the CDR3 DNA reads TGTGCCAGCAGCTTAGGGAGTGCGAACACCGGGGAGCTGTTTTTT. It codes for CASSLGSANTGELFF. V is TRBV7-3 and J is TRBJ2-2, with D possibly TRBD2 on 5 matching bases. From germline, CDR1 is SGHTA and CDR2 FQGTGA. Trimming pared 2 bases from V and 0 bases from J, leaving 7 bases between. This CDR3 is 15 amino acids long.

The J gene is TRBJ1-4, the V gene TRBV6-5, with TRBD1 as a possible D gene (5 bases). Germline V gives CDR1 MNHEY, CDR2 SVGAGI. The CDR3 sequence is 13 residues long. V lost 5 bases and J lost 7, with 11 bases in between. The CDR3 region is CASSRQRGEKLFF. Here the CDR3 DNA reads TGTGCCAGCAGTCGACAGAGGGGTGAAAAACTGTTTTTT.

V and J are TRBV6-1 and TRBJ2-5; D might be TRBD2 (6 bases). CDR1 MNHNS and CDR2 SASEGT come from the germline V gene. CDR3 length: 13 residues. V was trimmed by 8 bases and J by 3 bases, leaving 13 bases between them. This CDR3 reads CASSGTREETQYF. CDR3 in DNA: TGTGCCAGCTCCGGGACTCGGGAAGAGACCCAGTACTTC.

V is TRBV11-2 and J is TRBJ2-7, with TRBD2 identical over 11 bases. This CDR3 is built from 17 residues. Per the germline V gene, CDR1 is SGHAT and CDR2 is FQNNGV. V was clipped by 5 bases and J by 5 bases; unmatched bases: 14. CDR3: CASSLEGSASGRNEQYF. The CDR3, as DNA: TGTGCCAGCAGCCTTGAGGGATCGGCTAGCGGGAGGAACGAGCAGTACTTC.

This clone has only a few counts. V is TRBV27 and J is TRBJ2-7, with D maybe TRBD2 (5 bases). V lost 6 bases, J lost 3 bases, and 18 bases lay in between. Germline V gives CDR1 MNHEY, CDR2 SMNVEV (reference sequence). This CDR3 is built from 15 residues. In DNA, the CDR3 is TGTGCCAGCAGACCCGGACTGGGGAAAGGCTACGAGCAGTACTTC. This gives the protein CASRPGLGKGYEQYF.

The V and J genes are TRBV6-5 and TRBJ2-2; tentative D call: TRBD1 (5 bases). Germline V CDR1 and CDR2: MNHEY, SVGAGI. This CDR3 is 13 amino acids long. V gave up 6 bases and J gave up 5 bases, with 10 bases separating them. DNA of the CDR3: TGTGCCAGCAGGGGGCTGGGGACCGGGGAGCTGTTTTTT. It is translated as CASRGLGTGELFF.